This TCR beta chain stems from a study of blood T cell repertoires in COVID-19. Study details: COVID-19 samples collected from the United States, Italy and Spain covered acute and convalescent phases. T cells, B-cell-depleted T cells, or PBMCs provided the cDNA or gDNA that served as material.

Generated by immunoSEQ multiplex PCR, the TCRdb table keeps only in-frame clones and is missing some. The table has some 130,000 clones, about 88% seen once. Per the germline V gene, CDR1 is KGHSH and CDR2 is LQKENI. This CDR3 spans 15 amino acids. V lost 6 bases, J lost 3 bases, and 14 bases lay in between. This chain joins TRBV18 and TRBJ1-4; D remains unclear. The TCR sequence derives from a woman over 75 with acute or convalescent COVID-19. The sequenced material came from peripheral blood. The CDR3 DNA is TGTGCCAGCTCCCGGGTTACCGGGGCTAATGAAAAACTGTTTTTT. Residues: CASSRVTGANEKLFF.